The T cell receptor (beta chain) described here comes from a study of blood T cells in healthy people across ages. At the level of the study: Capture via template switching afforded approximately one barcoded beta molecule per two T cells.

The V segment lost 1 base and the J segment 1 base; nucleotides outside the gene matches: 5. CDR3 size: 18 residues. Germline V CDR1 and CDR2: SGHNT, YENEEA. This clonotype showed up just a few times. Antigen specificity is unknown. Through a sample-barcoded 5' primer and a J-beta primer mix, a second PCR was run for roughly 7 to 11 cycles. In TCRdb, the 5' RACE reads were re-called with MiXCR into one record per CDR3 protein. The profile shows hundreds of thousands of distinct CDR3 sequences, about half of them singletons. Notes on the study in general: Getting older went along with TCR beta diversity per million T cells dropping roughly linearly. The study found more naive CD4+ cells and higher diversity in long-lived than aged donors.

The rearrangement links TRBV11-3 to TRBJ2-6, with 9 bases identical to TRBD2. Sequencing used blood. This receptor was taken from a man older than 75 in good health. CDR3 sequence: CASSLGLAEPSGANVLTF. The DNA for the CDR3 is TGTGCCAGCAGCTTAGGACTAGCGGAACCTTCTGGGGCCAACGTCCTGACTTTC.